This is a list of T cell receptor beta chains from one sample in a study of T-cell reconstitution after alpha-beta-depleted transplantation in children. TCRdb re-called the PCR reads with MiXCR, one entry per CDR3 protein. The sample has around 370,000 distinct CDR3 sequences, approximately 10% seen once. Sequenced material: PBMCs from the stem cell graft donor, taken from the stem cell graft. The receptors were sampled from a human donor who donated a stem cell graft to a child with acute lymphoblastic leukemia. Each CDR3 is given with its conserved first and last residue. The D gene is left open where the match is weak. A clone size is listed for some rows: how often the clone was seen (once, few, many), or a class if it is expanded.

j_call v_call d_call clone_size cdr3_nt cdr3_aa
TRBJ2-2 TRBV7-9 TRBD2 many TGTGCCAGCAGCTCGCGCGGGGGCACCGGGGAGCTGTTTTTT CASSSRGGTGELFF
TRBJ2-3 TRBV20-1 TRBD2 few TGCAGTGCTACGCCAGCGGGAGGGCCGTTTGGAGATACGCAGTATTTT CSATPAGGPFGDTQYF
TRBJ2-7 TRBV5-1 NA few TGCGCCAGCAGCGCCCAAGGAATATCCGACTACGAGCAGTACTTC CASSAQGISDYEQYF
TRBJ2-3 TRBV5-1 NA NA TGCGCCAGCAGTGGGCGGACCTCTAGCACAGATACGCAGTATTTT CASSGRTSSTDTQYF
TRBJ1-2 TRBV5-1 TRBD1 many TGCGCCAGCAGCCCTTTCGGACAGGATAACTATGGCTACACCTTC CASSPFGQDNYGYTF
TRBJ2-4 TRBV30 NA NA TGTGCCTGGAGTGGGCGAGACATTCAGTACTTC CAWSGRDIQYF
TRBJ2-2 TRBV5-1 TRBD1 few TGCGCCACCCTCATCCGGGACAGGGGTTCGAACACCGGGGAGCTGTTTTTT CATLIRDRGSNTGELFF
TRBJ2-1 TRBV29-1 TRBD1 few TGCAGCGGGGGGACAGGGATCTACAATGAGCAGTTCTTC CSGGTGIYNEQFF
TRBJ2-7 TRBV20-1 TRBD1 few TGCAGTGCCGCCGGGACAGGGGGAAGGCACGAGCAGTACTTC CSAAGTGGRHEQYF
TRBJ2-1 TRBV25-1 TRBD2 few TGTGCCAGCAGTCGGAGACTAGCGGGAGGGATTAACTACAATGAGCAGTTCTTC CASSRRLAGGINYNEQFF
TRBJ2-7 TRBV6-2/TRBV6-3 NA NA TGTGCCAGCAGTTACCCCGAAAGCTCCTACGAGCAGTACTTC CASSYPESSYEQYF
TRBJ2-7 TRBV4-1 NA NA TGCGCCAGCAGCCAATCCAGGGCCCGCTCTGGCGGAAGCTCCTACGAGCAGTACTTC CASSQSRARSGGSSYEQYF
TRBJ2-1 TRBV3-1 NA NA TGTGCCGGCAGCCAAGTCCGGGACTGGGACAATGAGCAGTTCTTC CAGSQVRDWDNEQFF
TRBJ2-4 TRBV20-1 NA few TGCAGTGCTTTTGAACAGGGGAGGGCCAAAAACATTCAGTACTTC CSAFEQGRAKNIQYF